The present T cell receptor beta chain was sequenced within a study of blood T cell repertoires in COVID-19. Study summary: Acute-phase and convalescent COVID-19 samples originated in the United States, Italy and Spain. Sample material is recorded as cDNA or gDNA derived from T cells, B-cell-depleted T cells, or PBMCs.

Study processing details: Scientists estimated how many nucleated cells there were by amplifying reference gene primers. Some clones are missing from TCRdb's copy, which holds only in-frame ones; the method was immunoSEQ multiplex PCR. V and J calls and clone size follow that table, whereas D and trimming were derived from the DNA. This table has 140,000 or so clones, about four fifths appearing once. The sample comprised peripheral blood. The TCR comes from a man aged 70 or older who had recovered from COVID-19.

The CDR3 DNA reads as TGTGCTAGTGGTTTGGGGACTAGCGTCCAAGAGACCCAGTACTTC. This encodes CASGLGTSVQETQYF. J is TRBJ2-5 and V is TRBV12-5; 9 bases fit TRBD2. The CDR3 sequence is 15 residues long. The J segment lost 1 base and the V segment lost 1 base, leaving 1 base of the junction unmatched. The germline CDR1 and CDR2 sequences are LGHNT and FRNRAP. The whole variable domain, filled in from reference TRBV12-5 and TRBJ2-5, reads DARVTQTPRHKVTEMGQEVTMRCQPILGHNTVFWYRQTMMQGLELLAYFRNRAPLDDSGMPKDRFSAEMPDATLATLKIQPSEPRDSAVYFCASGLGTSVQETQYFGPGTRLLVL.